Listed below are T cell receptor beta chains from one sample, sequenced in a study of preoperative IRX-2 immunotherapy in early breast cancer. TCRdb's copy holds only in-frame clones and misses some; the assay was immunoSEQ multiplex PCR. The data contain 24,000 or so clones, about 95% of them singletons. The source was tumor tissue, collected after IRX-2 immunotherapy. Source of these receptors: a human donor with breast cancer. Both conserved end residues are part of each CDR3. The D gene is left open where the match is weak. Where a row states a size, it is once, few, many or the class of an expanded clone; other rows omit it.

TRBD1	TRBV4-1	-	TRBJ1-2	CASSLYQRSQGANGYTF	TGCGCCAGCAGCCTCTACCAAAGGTCACAGGGGGCGAATGGCTACACCTTC
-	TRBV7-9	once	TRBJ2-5	CASSLVREETQYF	TGTGCCAGCAGCTTAGTAAGGGAAGAGACCCAGTACTTC
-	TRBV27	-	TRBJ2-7	CASSVSVGNYEQYF	TGTGCCAGCAGTGTAAGCGTGGGAAACTACGAGCAGTACTTC
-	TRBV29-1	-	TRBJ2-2	CSVDMGDMNTGELFF	TGCAGCGTTGATATGGGTGATATGAACACCGGGGAGCTGTTTTTT
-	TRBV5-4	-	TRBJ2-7	CASSLALLNEQYF	TGTGCCAGCAGCTTGGCTCTTCTGAACGAGCAGTACTTC
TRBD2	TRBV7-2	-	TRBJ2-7	CASSLGGGRGLDEQYF	TGTGCCAGCAGCTTAGGGGGCGGGAGAGGTCTTGACGAGCAGTACTTC
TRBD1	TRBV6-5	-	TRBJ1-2	CASSGTGEGYTF	TGTGCCAGCAGTGGGACAGGGGAAGGCTACACCTTC
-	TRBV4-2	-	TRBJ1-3	CASSQWGSGNTIYF	TGTGCCAGCAGCCAATGGGGCTCTGGAAACACCATATATTTT
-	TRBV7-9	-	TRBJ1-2	CASSLDNLAGHYGYTF	TGTGCCAGCAGCTTAGACAATTTGGCAGGGCACTATGGCTACACCTTC
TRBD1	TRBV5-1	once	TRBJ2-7	CASSQPGQSSYEQYF	TGCGCCAGCAGCCAACCGGGACAGAGCTCCTACGAGCAGTACTTC
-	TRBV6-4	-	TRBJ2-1	CASRAPGHQSNEQFF	TGTGCCAGCAGGGCTCCGGGACACCAAAGCAATGAGCAGTTCTTC
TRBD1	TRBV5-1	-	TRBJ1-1	CASSLAGTAFEAFF	TGCGCCAGCAGCTTGGCGGGGACAGCCTTTGAAGCTTTCTTT
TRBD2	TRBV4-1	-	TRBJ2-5	CASSQERGAGGSGETQYF	TGCGCCAGCAGCCAAGAGAGGGGAGCGGGGGGGAGTGGAGAGACCCAGTACTTC
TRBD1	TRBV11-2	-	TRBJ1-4	CASSADRTNEKLFF	TGTGCCAGCAGCGCGGACAGGACTAATGAAAAACTGTTTTTT
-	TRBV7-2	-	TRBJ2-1	CASSGRSSYNEQFF	TGTGCCAGCAGCGGGAGGAGCTCCTACAATGAGCAGTTCTTC
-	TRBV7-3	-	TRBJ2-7	CASSYEQYF	TGTGCCAGCAGCTACGAGCAGTACTTC
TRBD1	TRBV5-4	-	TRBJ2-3	CASSGRQGPDTQYF	TGTGCCAGCAGCGGCAGACAGGGTCCAGATACGCAGTATTTT
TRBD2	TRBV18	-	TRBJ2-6	CASSPTGRLAGVSGANVLTF	TGTGCCAGCTCACCAACGGGGCGGCTAGCGGGGGTGTCTGGGGCCAACGTCCTGACTTTC
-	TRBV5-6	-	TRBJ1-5	CASSLRGGRYSNQPQHF	TGTGCCAGCAGCTTGAGGGGGGGAAGATATAGCAATCAGCCCCAGCATTTT
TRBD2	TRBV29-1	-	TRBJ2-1	CSVLLAGANNEQFF	TGCAGCGTTTTACTAGCGGGAGCCAACAATGAGCAGTTCTTC
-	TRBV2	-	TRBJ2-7	CASGTESATYEQYF	TGTGCCAGCGGGACTGAATCTGCCACCTACGAGCAGTACTTC
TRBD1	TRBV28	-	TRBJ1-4	CASSRGNLLREKLFF	TGTGCCAGCAGCAGGGGGAATTTATTAAGGGAAAAACTGTTTTTT
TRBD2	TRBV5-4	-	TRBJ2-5	CASSPQREGNMATQYF	TGTGCCAGCAGCCCCCAGCGGGAGGGCAATATGGCGACCCAGTACTTC
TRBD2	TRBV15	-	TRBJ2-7	CATSLAEREVSEQYF	TGTGCCACCTCGCTGGCTGAGCGGGAGGTTTCCGAGCAGTACTTC
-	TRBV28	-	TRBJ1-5	CASSSPPQGRGSNQPQHF	TGTGCCAGCAGTTCGCCCCCTCAGGGGAGAGGCAGCAATCAGCCCCAGCATTTT
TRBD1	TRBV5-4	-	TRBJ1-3	CASSLGQGEGNTIYF	TGTGCCAGCAGCTTGGGGCAGGGGGAAGGAAACACCATATATTTT